These 23 T cell receptor beta chains came from one sample sequenced in a study of human T cells and chemical hapten exposure. Sample time point: patch test 2, 6 weeks after DPC sensitization. Noted treatment: therapeutic diphenylcyclopropenone sensitization with weekly scalp DPC. TCRdb recomputed calls from the RACE reads with MiXCR, one row per CDR3 protein. The table includes about 73,000 distinct CDR3 sequences, 8.5% detected once. Source: whole blood, taken in connection with sensitization to the hapten diphenylcyclopropenone (DPC). The receptors were gathered from a woman between 50 and 59 years old with alopecia areata. Some clones in this sample may be carry-over from other donors' samples.

The V gene is TRBV10-1, the J gene TRBJ2-7; D not resolved. Germline CDR1 and CDR2: WNHNN and SYGVQD (reference sequence). V shed 0 bases and J shed 11 bases, with 14 bases lying between them. The CDR3 covers 13 residues. As DNA, the CDR3 is TGCGCCAGCAGTGAGTCAAGTAGCTCCCAGGAGTACTTC. It translates to CASSESSSSQEYF.

This clonotype was observed at least ten times. CDR3 sequence reads: CASRNRAAGNTIYF. DNA of the CDR3: TGTGCCAGCCGTAACAGGGCAGCTGGAAACACCATATATTTT. The gene calls are TRBV6-6 and TRBJ1-3; D may be TRBD1 (6 bases). CDR1 and CDR2 (germline): MNHNY, SVGAGI (reference sequence). The length of the CDR3 is 14 residues. Trimming removed 8 bases at V and 2 bases at J, with 13 bases between.

This clonotype was detected ten times or more. The chain combines TRBV12-3 or TRBV12-4 with TRBJ2-3, with TRBD1 matching over 7 bases. The V segment lost 8 bases and the J segment 2 bases; nucleotides outside the gene matches: 10. The CDR3 consists of 15 residues. CDR3 sequence reads: CASASGRGITDTQYF. DNA of the CDR3: TGTGCCAGCGCCAGTGGCAGGGGGATCACAGATACGCAGTATTTT.

This clonotype was seen a handful of times. V gene TRBV27 combines with J gene TRBJ2-5; TRBD2 aligns across 12 bases. CDR1 is MNHEY and CDR2 is SMNVEV in the germline V gene (reference sequence). The CDR3 length is 16 residues. V lost 10 bases and J lost 7; bases outside the gene matches: 16. The CDR3 spells CATGLVLAGGPGTQYF. Here the CDR3 DNA reads TGTGCCACCGGCCTGGTACTAGCGGGAGGTCCCGGGACCCAGTACTTC.

The genes are TRBV28 and TRBJ2-3; D ambiguous. Trimming took 8 bases from V and 1 from J, leaving 13 bases between them. Germline V gives CDR1 MDHEN, CDR2 SYDVKM. The CDR3 is 14 amino acids. In DNA, the CDR3 is TGTGCCAGCCAGACGGGTCCTCGCACAGATACGCAGTATTTT. Encoded protein: CASQTGPRTDTQYF. The entire variable domain, with the rest obtained from reference TRBV28 and TRBJ2-3, is as follows: DVKVTQSSRYLVKRTGEKVFLECVQDMDHENMFWYRQDPGLGLRLIYFSYDVKMKEKGDIPEGYSVSREKKERFSLILESASTNQTSMYLCASQTGPRTDTQYFGPGTRLTVL.

This clonotype was detected only a few times. This chain connects TRBV20-1 to TRBJ2-1, with 10 bases matching TRBD2. CDR1 and CDR2 from the germline V gene are DFQATT and SNEGSKA (reference sequence). This CDR3 has 13 residues. V was pared by 3 bases and J by 9 bases, with 5 bases of the junction left unmatched. CDR3 loop: CSASLAGVREQFF. In DNA, the CDR3 is TGCAGTGCTAGCCTAGCGGGAGTTCGTGAGCAGTTCTTC.

There are a few counts of this clonotype. This chain links TRBV7-9 with TRBJ1-3, with D possibly being TRBD1 (5 bases). Looked up from germline, CDR1 is SEHNR and CDR2 is FQNEAQ (reference sequence). This CDR3 region has 15 residues. V shed 2 bases and J shed 8 bases, with 16 bases lying between them. The CDR3 region is CASSLKGSVVHTIYF. In nucleotides, the CDR3 is TGTGCCAGCAGCTTAAAGGGGAGCGTTGTACACACCATATATTTT. The full variable domain, completed using reference TRBV7-9 and TRBJ1-3, is DTGVSQNPRHKITKRGQNVTFRCDPISEHNRLYWYRQTLGQGPEFLTYFQNEAQLEKSRLLSDRFSAERPKGSFSTLEIQRTEQGDSAMYLCASSLKGSVVHTIYFGEGSWLTVV.

This clonotype was detected many times. The V gene is TRBV12-3 or TRBV12-4, the J gene TRBJ1-6, with 9 bases matching TRBD1. V was clipped by 6 bases and J by 9 bases; unmatched bases: 6. The CDR3 consists of 14 residues. The chain's CDR3 is CASSWGQGGSPLHF. DNA for the CDR3: TGTGCCAGCAGCTGGGGACAGGGAGGTTCACCCCTCCACTTT.

The chain recombines TRBV15 with TRBJ2-3; D uncertain. Trimming cost V 4 bases and J 1 base, with 9 bases left between them. Germline CDR1 and CDR2: LNHNV and YYDKDF (reference sequence). The CDR3 contains 14 residues. Here the CDR3 reads CATSTRRGTDTQYF. CDR3 in DNA: TGTGCCACCAGCACCCGCCGGGGCACAGATACGCAGTATTTT.

This clonotype was recorded many times. The chain employs TRBV2 and TRBJ1-5; D unresolved. Trimming removed 5 bases from V and 0 bases from J, with 8 bases in between. Per the germline V gene, CDR1 is SNHLY and CDR2 is FYNNEI. CDR3 length equals 14 residues. CDR3 DNA: TGTGCCAGCAGTCAGGCTTCTAGCAATCAGCCCCAGCATTTT. As protein: CASSQASSNQPQHF.

This clonotype was counted at least ten times. V gene TRBV6-2 or TRBV6-3 combines with J gene TRBJ2-7; D call uncertain. This CDR3 has 11 residues. CDR1 and CDR2 (germline): MNHEY, SVGEGT. Trimming pared 5 bases from V and 5 bases from J, leaving 7 bases between. CDR3 loop: CASSLRDEQYF. The CDR3, as DNA: TGTGCCAGCAGTCTAAGGGACGAGCAGTACTTC.

This clonotype has ten or more counts. The rearrangement joins TRBV27 to TRBJ2-3, with D possibly called TRBD1 or TRBD2 (6 bases each). The CDR3 contains 14 residues. CDR1 MNHEY and CDR2 SMNVEV come from the germline V gene (reference sequence). V gave up 2 bases and J gave up 4 bases, with 10 bases separating them. CDR3 loop: CASSLIRGADTQYF. DNA of the CDR3: TGTGCCAGCAGTTTAATTAGGGGGGCAGATACGCAGTATTTT.

This chain uses TRBV12-5 with TRBJ2-1, with TRBD1 matching over 7 bases. Germline assignment: CDR1 LGHNT and CDR2 FRNRAP. The junction had 12 bases not matched to a gene; V was cut back by 0 bases and J by 4 bases. The length of the CDR3 is 18 residues. CDR3 sequence: CASGLVPDGTAPYNEQFF. CDR3 nucleotides: TGTGCTAGTGGTTTGGTACCCGACGGGACAGCACCTTACAATGAGCAGTTCTTC.

This clonotype was observed many times. The V call is TRBV27, the J call TRBJ2-3, with 8 bases that match TRBD1. J lost 2 bases, V lost 6 bases, and 7 bases had no gene match. The CDR3 extends over 15 amino acids. Germline CDR1 and CDR2: MNHEY and SMNVEV (reference sequence). The CDR3 reads CASSLQGDSTDTQYF. The CDR3 coding sequence is TGTGCCAGCAGCTTACAGGGGGATTCCACAGATACGCAGTATTTT.

The V call is TRBV9, the J call TRBJ2-3; a weak D match, TRBD2 (7 bases). Trimming cost V 4 bases and J 4 bases, with 16 bases left between them. There are 15 residues in the CDR3. Germline CDR1 is SGDLS and CDR2 is YYNGEE. The CDR3 protein is CASSFRGALSDTQYF. CDR3 DNA sequence: TGTGCCAGCAGCTTTCGGGGGGCGTTATCAGATACGCAGTATTTT.

This clonotype showed up just a few times. The chain joins TRBV20-1 to TRBJ2-1; D ambiguous. CDR1 DFQATT and CDR2 SNEGSKA come from the germline V gene (reference sequence). Trimming took off 6 bases at V and 3 bases at J, with 15 bases between the two ends. This CDR3 contains 14 residues. CDR3 sequence (DNA): TGCAGTGCAGCAGAAGCGCGAGGCTACAATGAGCAGTTCTTC. It codes for CSAAEARGYNEQFF.

Only a few counts were recorded for this clonotype. The chain recombines TRBV7-2 with TRBJ1-1; the D is unclear. CDR1 SGHTA and CDR2 FQGNSA come from the germline V gene. The CDR3 contains 10 residues. V was cut by 6 bases and J by 1 base, with 0 bases left in between. The CDR3 loop reads CASRNTEAFF. Written as DNA, the CDR3 is TGTGCCAGCAGGAACACTGAAGCTTTCTTT.

This clonotype showed up just a few times. This chain joins TRBV29-1 and TRBJ2-4; D is perhaps TRBD1 (6 bases). The V end lost 0 bases, the J end lost 3 bases, and 12 bases lay between the germline ends. Germline values: CDR1 SQVTM, CDR2 ANQGSEA. The CDR3 is 15 residues long. This CDR3 is CSVEDQMDSKNIQYF. As DNA, the CDR3 is TGCAGCGTTGAAGATCAAATGGACAGCAAAAACATTCAGTACTTC.

This clonotype was observed at least ten times. The V call is TRBV30, the J call TRBJ1-2; TRBD1 agrees at 9 bases. CDR1 and CDR2 (germline): GTSNPN, SVGIG (reference sequence). The CDR3 contains 13 residues. Trimming cost V 3 bases and J 6 bases; bases outside gene matches: 5. The CDR3 is CAWRPGTGNGYTF. CDR3 DNA: TGTGCCTGGAGGCCGGGGACAGGGAATGGCTACACCTTC.

This clonotype was counted only a few times. The chain carries TRBV11-1 and TRBJ1-1; TRBD1 might be the D (5 bases). Germline-derived CDR1 and CDR2 are SGHAT and FQDESV (reference sequence). CDR3 length: 15 residues. V was trimmed by 6 bases and J by 0 bases, leaving 14 bases between them. The CDR3 DNA sequence: TGTGCCAGCAGTCGGGGCGAGGGTATGAACACTGAAGCTTTCTTT. Amino acid sequence: CASSRGEGMNTEAFF. The whole variable domain, remainder taken from reference TRBV11-1 and TRBJ1-1, is EAEVAQSPRYKITEKSQAVAFWCDPISGHATLYWYRQILGQGPELLVQFQDESVVDDSQLPKDRFSAERLKGVDSTLKIQPAELGDSAMYLCASSRGEGMNTEAFFGQGTRLTVV.

This chain uses TRBV7-2 with TRBJ1-5, with TRBD1 matching over 9 bases. V lost 3 bases and J lost 3; bases outside the gene matches: 3. Germline V gives CDR1 SGHTA, CDR2 FQGNSA. The CDR3 extends over 15 amino acids. CDR3 protein: CASSFTGGPNQPQHF. CDR3 in DNA: TGTGCCAGCAGCTTTACAGGGGGCCCCAATCAGCCCCAGCATTTT.

The chain uses TRBV28 and TRBJ2-7; no clear D. V was clipped by 2 bases and J by 2 bases, with 10 bases between them. Germline V gene data show CDR1 as MDHEN and CDR2 as SYDVKM. The length of the CDR3 is 14 residues. Written as DNA, the CDR3 is TGTGCCAGCAGTTTAGGGCAGCTTACCTACGAGCAGTACTTC. Encoded protein: CASSLGQLTYEQYF.

This clonotype was observed many times. V and J are TRBV7-2 and TRBJ2-1; 7 bases fit TRBD2. The V and J ends lost 2 bases and 2 bases, in that order; junction bases with no gene match: 15. CDR1 and CDR2 from the germline V gene are SGHTA and FQGNSA. The CDR3 spans 19 residues. The chain's CDR3 is CASSLSSTSELPTYNEQFF. For the CDR3, the DNA is TGTGCCAGCAGCTTAAGCAGCACTAGCGAACTACCAACCTACAATGAGCAGTTCTTC.